These 31 T cell receptor beta chains share one sample of origin, sequenced in a study of a mutant IDH1 vaccine in newly diagnosed glioma. What these receptors recognize is not known. The time point was: week 5, during vaccination. A 20-mer mutant IDH1 peptide at 300 ug was injected subcutaneously with topical imiquimod. Repertoires were generated with immunoSEQ multiplex PCR, while TCRdb's copy carries only in-frame clones and drops some. The data hold about 51,000 clones, with about 77% observed a single time. The sequences come from PBMCs, collected from a glioma patient whose treatment included an IDH1 peptide vaccine. Every receptor here comes from a woman between 35 and 50 years old with glioma.

This clone was seen a handful of times. The gene calls are TRBV19 and TRBJ1-1, with a weak D call TRBD1 (5 bases). Between the trimmed V and J ends, which lost 10 bases and 1 base, there was a span of 7 bases. Germline values: CDR1 LNHDA, CDR2 SQIVND (reference sequence). CDR3 length: 11 residues. The CDR3 sequence: CATRGNTEAFF. The CDR3 bases are TGTGCCACTAGGGGGAACACTGAAGCTTTCTTT.

The sample holds a few counts of this clone. This rearrangement joins TRBV2 to TRBJ1-5; the D is unclear. The ends were cut back, 2 bases at V and 5 bases at J, with 13 bases in the middle. Per germline, CDR1 SNHLY and CDR2 FYNNEI. The CDR3 contains 15 residues. The CDR3 sequence: CASSENHSPYQPQHF. For the CDR3, the DNA is TGTGCCAGCAGTGAAAATCACAGCCCATATCAGCCCCAGCATTTT.

The CDR3 spells CASSLREGGKDTQYF. CDR3 coding DNA: TGTGCCAGCAGCCTGAGGGAGGGGGGTAAAGATACGCAGTATTTT. The rearrangement joins TRBV9 to TRBJ2-3; TRBD2 might be the D (7 bases). The CDR3 extends over 15 amino acids. Trimming cost V 4 bases and J 5 bases, with 17 bases left between them. Germline CDR1 and CDR2: SGDLS and YYNGEE.

This rearrangement joins TRBV7-2 to TRBJ1-5, with no clear D. V lost 1 base, J lost 9 bases, and 13 bases lay in between. CDR1 and CDR2 from the germline V gene are SGHTA and FQGNSA. The CDR3 has 14 residues. CDR3 in amino acids: CASSLDMGQGPQHF. The CDR3 DNA follows: TGTGCCAGCAGCTTAGACATGGGCCAAGGGCCCCAGCATTTT.

This clone was seen just once. The chain joins TRBV19 to TRBJ1-2, with D tentatively TRBD1 (5 bases). The length of the CDR3 is 17 residues. Per the germline V gene, CDR1 is LNHDA and CDR2 is SQIVND (reference sequence). Trimming shortened V by 2 bases and J by 5 bases, and 21 bases separated the two germline ends. CDR3 sequence reads: CASSITAGKPVSYGYTF. The CDR3 DNA sequence: TGTGCCAGTAGTATAACGGCAGGGAAGCCCGTAAGTTATGGCTACACCTTC.

The chain is built from TRBV7-8 and TRBJ1-2, with TRBD1 identical over 7 bases. V was clipped by 4 bases and J by 5 bases; unmatched bases: 7. In germline, CDR1 is SGHVS, CDR2 FQNEAQ. The CDR3 has 14 residues. As DNA, the CDR3 is TGTGCCAGCAGCTCCCAACCAGGGGGGTATGGCTACACCTTC. Translation: CASSSQPGGYGYTF.

This chain links TRBV7-3 with TRBJ1-1; D unclear. Germline lookup yields CDR1 SGHTA and CDR2 FQGTGA. The CDR3 sequence is 14 residues long. Trimming removed 2 bases at V and 4 bases at J, with 11 bases between. CDR3 sequence reads: CASSLGLVGTEAFF. DNA of the CDR3: TGTGCCAGCAGCTTAGGGCTGGTGGGCACTGAAGCTTTCTTT.

This clone was seen a few times. The CDR3 bases are TGTGCCAGCAGCCCGACAGGGAGCAATTCACCCCTCCACTTT. This codes for CASSPTGSNSPLHF. The chain carries TRBV2 and TRBJ1-6, with TRBD1 identical over 7 bases. This CDR3 has 14 amino acids. The germline V gene has CDR1 SNHLY and CDR2 FYNNEI. V shed 6 bases and J 7 bases; nucleotides not matched to a gene: 6.

The chain employs TRBV5-1 and TRBJ2-7; 7 positions agree with TRBD1. This CDR3 region has 15 residues. V gave up 6 bases and J gave up 2 bases; unmatched junction bases: 11. The germline CDR1 and CDR2 sequences are SGHRS and YFSETQ. The CDR3 loop is CASTPKPGQPYEQYF. The CDR3 DNA reads TGCGCCAGCACCCCGAAACCGGGACAGCCCTACGAGCAGTACTTC.

The chain carries TRBV30 and TRBJ2-5; perhaps TRBD1 as D (5 bases). This CDR3 has 13 amino acids. CDR1 and CDR2 from the germline V gene are GTSNPN and SVGIG (reference sequence). V shed 1 base and J shed 3 bases, with 9 bases lying between them. CDR3 residues: CAWSEGNKETQYF. The CDR3 DNA reads as TGTGCCTGGAGTGAGGGGAACAAAGAGACCCAGTACTTC.

The chain carries TRBV4-1 and TRBJ1-1; D gene ambiguous. This CDR3 has 18 amino acids. The V and J ends lost 1 base and 1 base respectively, with 19 bases between them. Germline assignment: CDR1 MGHRA and CDR2 YSYEKL. CDR3 loop: CASSQVGFFTQRNTEAFF. CDR3 in DNA: TGCGCCAGCAGCCAAGTCGGCTTTTTTACACAGAGGAACACTGAAGCTTTCTTT.

The CDR3 sequence is CASGLPRQGFGPGNTIYF. In DNA, the CDR3 is TGTGCTAGTGGTTTGCCCCGACAGGGCTTCGGACCTGGAAACACCATATATTTT. The chain couples TRBV12-5 to TRBJ1-3; 7 bases line up with TRBD1. The CDR3 is 18 residues long. The V gene end was trimmed by 2 bases and the J gene end by 2 bases; junction bases not matched to a gene: 12. Germline CDR1 and CDR2: LGHNT and FRNRAP.

This clone was observed a single time. The CDR3 is CASSPRPFNEQFF. The CDR3 DNA is TGTGCCAGTAGTCCGAGACCCTTCAATGAGCAGTTCTTC. This chain connects TRBV19 to TRBJ2-1; D is ambiguous. This CDR3 is built from 13 residues. Trimming shortened V by 5 bases and J by 6 bases, and 11 bases separated the two germline ends. Germline V gene sequence: CDR1 LNHDA, CDR2 SQIVND (reference sequence).

The rearrangement uses TRBV7-2 and TRBJ2-2; no firm D call. Germline assignment: CDR1 SGHTA and CDR2 FQGNSA. This CDR3 region has 13 residues. Between the trimmed V and J ends, which lost 2 bases and 5 bases, there was a span of 6 bases. The CDR3 here is CASSLSITGELFF. DNA for the CDR3: TGTGCCAGCAGCTTATCTATAACCGGGGAGCTGTTTTTT. Drawing the rest from reference TRBV7-2 and TRBJ2-2, the complete variable domain is GAGVSQSPSNKVTEKGKDVELRCDPISGHTALYWYRQSLGQGLEFLIYFQGNSAPDKSGLPSDRFSAERTGGSVSTLTIQRTQQEDSAVYLCASSLSITGELFFGEGSRLTVL.

CDR3 nucleotides: TGTGCCAGCCGGGGGGGCCTTCGACACGAGCAGTACTTC. It encodes CASRGGLRHEQYF. The V gene is TRBV2, the J gene TRBJ2-7; 8 bases are shared with TRBD2. V dropped 8 bases and J dropped 5; count of bases not matched to a gene: 8. In germline, CDR1 is SNHLY, CDR2 FYNNEI. This CDR3 region has 13 residues.

The chain joins TRBV10-3 to TRBJ2-2, with TRBD1 matching over 7 bases. V trimming: 11 bases; J trimming: 6 bases; junction bases outside the gene matches: 12. Germline CDR1 ENHRY, CDR2 SYGVKD. This CDR3 region has 14 residues. CDR3 nucleotide sequence: TGTGCCGTTCGGGGACAGATAAATTCCGGGGAGCTGTTTTTT. This encodes CAVRGQINSGELFF.

The chain joins TRBV5-4 to TRBJ2-3, with TRBD1 matching 7 bases. Losses at the gene ends were 0 bases for V and 7 bases for J; bases not matched to a gene: 11. The germline V gene has CDR1 SGHNT and CDR2 YYREEE (reference sequence). This CDR3 is built from 16 residues. The CDR3 region is CASSLGGVAQGYTQYF. Here the CDR3 DNA reads TGTGCCAGCAGCTTGGGGGGAGTGGCACAGGGGTATACGCAGTATTTT. Variable domain in full (rest from reference TRBV5-4 and TRBJ2-3): ETGVTQSPTHLIKTRGQQVTLRCSSQSGHNTVSWYQQALGQGPQFIFQYYREEENGRGNFPPRFSGLQFPNYSSELNVNALELDDSALYLCASSLGGVAQGYTQYFGPGTRLTVL.

J is TRBJ1-5 and V is TRBV10-2; no clear D. Trimming took 3 bases from V and 0 from J, leaving 9 bases between them. The germline V gene encodes CDR1 WSHSY and CDR2 SAAADI. CDR3 size: 15 residues. The CDR3 nucleotides are TGCGCCAGCAGTGACGATGACTTTAGCAATCAGCCCCAGCATTTT. Protein: CASSDDDFSNQPQHF.

The chain is built from TRBV6-6 and TRBJ1-1; D is unclear. Looked up from germline, CDR1 is MNHNY and CDR2 is SVGAGI (reference sequence). V was pared by 4 bases and J by 6 bases, with 12 bases between. The CDR3 is 13 residues long. For the CDR3, the DNA is TGTGCCAGCAGTTTAGAACAGCGGGCTGAAGCTTTCTTT. It encodes CASSLEQRAEAFF.

The chain employs TRBV7-3 and TRBJ2-5; D is perhaps TRBD2 (6 bases). The CDR3 is 14 amino acids. Trimming took off 1 base at V and 1 base at J, with 7 bases between the two ends. Germline V lookup: CDR1 SGHTA, CDR2 FQGTGA. The CDR3 spells CASSLMGGQETQYF. The CDR3 nucleotides are TGTGCCAGCAGCTTAATGGGGGGCCAAGAGACCCAGTACTTC. Combining the CDR3 with reference TRBV7-3 and TRBJ2-5 gives the whole variable domain GAGVSQTPSNKVTEKGKYVELRCDPISGHTALYWYRQSLGQGPEFLIYFQGTGAADDSGLPNDRFFAVRPEGSVSTLKIQRTERGDSAVYLCASSLMGGQETQYFGPGTRLLVL.

The rearrangement uses TRBV27 and TRBJ1-4; D is ambiguous. V lost 0 bases and J lost 6, with 17 bases in between. The CDR3 has 17 amino acids. CDR1 is MNHEY and CDR2 is SMNVEV in the germline V gene (reference sequence). CDR3 nucleotides: TGTGCCAGCAGTTTATCAAGAAGCCCCAGACCGGATGAAAAACTGTTTTTT. This gives the protein CASSLSRSPRPDEKLFF.

This clone was detected only a few times. This chain's CDR3 is CASSGTGMYTEAFF. The CDR3 DNA follows: TGTGCCAGCAGCGGTACAGGGATGTACACTGAAGCTTTCTTT. The chain uses TRBV5-6 and TRBJ1-1, with a weak D call TRBD1 (6 bases). The germline CDR1 and CDR2 sequences are SGHDT and YYEEEE. This CDR3 contains 14 residues. The V gene lost 4 bases and the J gene lost 3 bases, with 13 bases spanning the gap.

The chain employs TRBV5-4 and TRBJ1-2; D possibly corresponds to TRBD1 (5 bases). CDR1 and CDR2 from the germline V gene are SGHNT and YYREEE (reference sequence). The CDR3 extends over 13 amino acids. Trimming cost V 4 bases and J 4 bases, with 11 bases left between them. CDR3 DNA: TGTGCCAGCAGCGGCGGGACTTCCTATGGCTACACCTTC. It translates to CASSGGTSYGYTF.

The chain carries TRBV11-2 and TRBJ2-3; 9 bases are a match to TRBD1. This CDR3 is built from 13 residues. The germline gives CDR1 SGHAT, CDR2 FQNNGV. The ends lost 6 bases at V and 5 bases at J; junction bases unmatched: 3. CDR3 loop: CASRRQGEDTQYF. DNA for the CDR3: TGTGCCAGCAGAAGACAGGGGGAAGATACGCAGTATTTT.

The chain recombines TRBV5-4 with TRBJ1-1; 7 nucleotides align to TRBD1. Germline V gene data show CDR1 as SGHNT and CDR2 as YYREEE (reference sequence). The CDR3 extends over 14 amino acids. V lost 4 bases and J lost 1; bases outside the gene matches: 4. The CDR3 bases are TGTGCCAGCAGCACCCGGACAGGGAACACTGAAGCTTTCTTT. As protein: CASSTRTGNTEAFF. Full variable domain (missing parts from reference TRBV5-4 and TRBJ1-1): ETGVTQSPTHLIKTRGQQVTLRCSSQSGHNTVSWYQQALGQGPQFIFQYYREEENGRGNFPPRFSGLQFPNYSSELNVNALELDDSALYLCASSTRTGNTEAFFGQGTRLTVV.

The chain links TRBV10-3 to TRBJ1-3; D is undetermined. Germline V lookup: CDR1 ENHRY, CDR2 SYGVKD. V was pared by 2 bases and J by 0 bases, with 11 bases between. The CDR3 has 16 residues. The CDR3 region is CAISEPARSSGNTIYF. In DNA form, the CDR3 reads TGTGCCATCAGTGAGCCAGCCAGAAGCTCTGGAAACACCATATATTTT.

The chain joins TRBV5-1 to TRBJ2-1; D could derive from TRBD1 or TRBD2 (5 bases each). This CDR3 is built from 12 residues. In germline, CDR1 is SGHRS, CDR2 YFSETQ. V lost 6 bases and J lost 7, with 11 bases in between. CDR3 DNA: TGCGCCAGCACTGGGGGTGGGAATGAGCAGTTCTTC. Amino acid sequence: CASTGGGNEQFF.

This clone showed up just once. This chain uses TRBV4-1 with TRBJ2-5; 10 bases line up with TRBD2. Trimming took 0 bases from V and 8 from J; bases not matched to a gene: 6. The CDR3 length is 15 residues. Germline V gives CDR1 MGHRA, CDR2 YSYEKL. CDR3 nucleotides: TGCGCCAGCAGCCAAGATTTCGCTAGCGGGGGTACCCAGTACTTC. Encoded protein: CASSQDFASGGTQYF.

V and J are TRBV6-1 and TRBJ2-3; D is uncertain. This CDR3 region has 14 residues. Looked up from germline, CDR1 is MNHNS and CDR2 is SASEGT. The V and J ends lost 5 bases and 0 bases respectively, with 9 bases between them. CDR3 protein: CASSIRSSTDTQYF. The CDR3 DNA reads as TGTGCCAGCAGTATCCGCTCTAGCACAGATACGCAGTATTTT.

This clone was seen a single time. V and J are TRBV7-2 and TRBJ2-5, with TRBD2 matching 8 bases. J lost 1 base, V lost 10 bases, and 11 bases had no gene match. Germline V gives CDR1 SGHTA, CDR2 FQGNSA. This CDR3 is built from 15 residues. In DNA, the CDR3 is TGTGCCACCCGTAAGAAGCGGGGGACCCAAGAGACCCAGTACTTC. Translating gives CATRKKRGTQETQYF.

This clone was observed a few times. The chain combines TRBV7-2 with TRBJ2-7, with 7 bases fitting TRBD2. The CDR3 has 14 amino acids. Germline V CDR1 and CDR2: SGHTA, FQGNSA. The ends lost 5 bases at V and 2 bases at J; junction bases unmatched: 6. CDR3 nucleotides: TGTGCCAGCAGCCGGGACTACCCTCCCTACGAGCAGTACTTC. It encodes CASSRDYPPYEQYF.